This T cell receptor beta chain originates from a study of CD8+ T cells in alopecia areata. Study-level background: Treatment comprised oral tofacitinib, 5 to 10 mg twice daily, in treated patients.

The germline V gene has CDR1 LNHNV and CDR2 YYDKDF (reference sequence). CDR3 length: 14 residues. V shed 1 base and J shed 1 base, with 8 bases lying between them. Alopecia areata patients had lesional scalp punch biopsies and peripheral blood taken from them. After isolation, RNA underwent reverse transcription to generate cDNA as the sequencing template. The protocol was immunoSEQ multiplex PCR, while the TCRdb copy is restricted to in-frame clones and leaves out a portion. The sample records about 120,000 clones, roughly two fifths being singletons. Sequencing used CD4+ T cells sorted from blood. This TCR was sampled from a human donor with alopecia areata. V and J are TRBV15 and TRBJ2-7, with a weak D call TRBD1 (6 bases). The DNA of the CDR3 is TGTGCCACCAGCAGAGGTACAGGGTCCTACGAGCAGTACTTC. It specifies CATSRGTGSYEQYF.